This T cell receptor beta chain stems from a study of CD8 T cells in Susac syndrome. An input of about 0.5 to 1 ug of RNA was subjected to reverse transcription using random hexamers. TCRdb redid the calling of the immunoSEQ multiplex PCR reads with MiXCR, one entry per CDR3 protein. The sample lists 65,000 to 90,000 distinct CDR3 sequences, less than 95% occurring once. The germline gives CDR1 MNHEY, CDR2 SMNVEV (reference sequence). Trimming removed 7 bases from V and 5 bases from J, with 20 bases in between. The CDR3 has 15 residues. The receptor was isolated from a human donor with multiple sclerosis. The sequencing sample was made of CD8+ T cells from PBMCs. The V and J genes are TRBV27 and TRBJ1-1, with D possibly matching TRBD1 (5 bases). In DNA form, the CDR3 reads TGTGCCAGCAAGCCTCCGGGGGGAAGTTGGACTGAAGCTTTCTTT. Its translation is CASKPPGGSWTEAFF.